This TCR beta chain was profiled in a study of a mutant IDH1 vaccine in newly diagnosed glioma (dated by TCRdb to the early 2020s). About the investigation overall: The approximately 32 treated patients were roughly 62% male and around 40% female, with a mean age of around 40 years. Prior to enrollment, patients had been given standard therapy consisting of radiotherapy alone, temozolomide alone, or radiochemotherapy with temozolomide, with the combination given to most patients. Longitudinal TCRB deep sequencing was done for 20 to 25 treated patients, wherever samples were available for exploratory analyses. Peripheral blood was collected at six visits: V03 (baseline), V05, V07, V10, V12 and V13. What the research found in general, with its limitations: The authors noted that analyses of patient blood samples could not be reproduced because of sample limitations. Selection of PBMC samples for TCRB deep sequencing was based on availability. Pseudoprogression appeared unrelated to alterations in the top peripheral T cell clonotypes detected by TCRB sequencing. Immune responses induced by the vaccine were seen in 90% to 95% of patients across multiple MHC alleles.

This specimen's time point label, interpreted: baseline, week 1 (first vaccination visit). Read against the paper, the sample's treatment or condition label means: pre-vaccination baseline after standard-of-care therapy. All donors had newly diagnosed IDH1-mutant astrocytomas of WHO grade 3 or 4 that showed loss of nuclear ATRX. The samples were drawn from NOA16, a multicentre, single-arm, open-label phase I trial in Germany that tested a mutant IDH1 peptide vaccine in humans for the first time. For immunogenicity testing, the blood drawn at visit V03 was used as the baseline sample. Genomic DNA for TCRB sequencing was isolated from EDTA blood with the DNeasy Blood and Tissue Kit. Counted from cysteine to phenylalanine, this CDR3 has 14 amino acids. The CDR3 DNA has 42 bases and is translated from base 1. As encoded in the germline V gene, CDR1 is MDHEN while CDR2 is SYDVKM. V trim: 3 bases; J trim: 2 bases; unmatched bases: 4.

For this clone: Its antigen has not been determined. No per-base quality is available; no much larger clone lies one base away.

The library was built by means of the immunoSEQ multiplex PCR assay. Following the manufacturer's protocol, the hsTCRB Kit was used to amplify rearranged TCR beta chain sequences. An Illumina MiSeq was used to sequence the TCRB libraries. The authors' analysis ran thus. The kit vendor's proprietary platform handled demultiplexing, trimming and gene mapping. TCRdb provides this immuneACCESS table in a form limited to in-frame rearrangements. Some clones are lacking; in checked studies, under half of them reflect an unresolved V gene, and why the rest are absent is not known. The D gene and trimming were derived from the DNA, and the V and J assignments and clone size from that table. In this sample the table shows approximately 100,000 clones, about 87% of which occur a single time. Around 0.6% of the sample comes from the top ten.

The sample in question was PBMCs, obtained from a glioma patient treated with radiotherapy, temozolomide or both. The receptor chain draws on TRBV28 and TRBJ2-7; the junction holds 7 bases that match TRBD2. The TCR was taken from a woman between 50 and 59 years old with glioma. The DNA sequence reads TGTGCCAGCAGTTTTGTTGGGGGGGCCTACGAGCAGTACTTC. Its protein reads: CASSFVGGAYEQYF.